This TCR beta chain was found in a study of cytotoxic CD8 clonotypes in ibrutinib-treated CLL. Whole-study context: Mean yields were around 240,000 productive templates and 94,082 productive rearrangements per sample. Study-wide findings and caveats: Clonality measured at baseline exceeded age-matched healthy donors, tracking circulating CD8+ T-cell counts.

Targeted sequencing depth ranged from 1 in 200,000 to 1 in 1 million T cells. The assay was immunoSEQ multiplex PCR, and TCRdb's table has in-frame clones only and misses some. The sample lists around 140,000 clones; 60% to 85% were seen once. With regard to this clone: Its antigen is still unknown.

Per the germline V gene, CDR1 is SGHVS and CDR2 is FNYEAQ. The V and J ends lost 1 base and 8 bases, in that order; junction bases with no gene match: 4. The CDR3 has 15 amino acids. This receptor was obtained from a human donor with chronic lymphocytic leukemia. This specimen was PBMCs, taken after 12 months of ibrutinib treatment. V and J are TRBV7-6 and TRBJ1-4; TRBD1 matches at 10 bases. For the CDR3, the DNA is TGTGCCAGCAGCTTAGGAGGACAGGGGGGCGAAAAACTGTTTTTT. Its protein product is CASSLGGQGGEKLFF. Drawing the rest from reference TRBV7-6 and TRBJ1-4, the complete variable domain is GAGVSQSPRYKVTKRGQDVALRCDPISGHVSLYWYRQALGQGPEFLTYFNYEAQQDKSGLPNDRFSAERPEGSISTLTIQRTEQRDSAMYRCASSLGGQGGEKLFFGSGTQLSVL.